The sequence of this T cell receptor (beta chain) was determined in a study of human T cells and chemical hapten exposure. CDR3 size: 14 residues. Germline loops: CDR1 SGDLS, CDR2 YYNGEE. The trim removed 3 bases at V and 0 bases at J, leaving 2 bases unmatched. Study conclusions and caveats: No shift was seen in TCRs above 1 in 1000 frequency with DPC sensitization.

On this clonotype: The antigen remains unidentified.

For the library, individual cDNA molecules each received unique molecular identifiers. TCRdb re-derived calls from the RACE reads in MiXCR, one entry per CDR3 protein. The table records some 65,000 distinct CDR3 sequences, roughly 6.1% of them present only once. As for time point: healthy volunteer bleed at 6 weeks. The total RNA was obtained from whole blood that was not fractionated. Sequencing input: whole blood. The chain uses TRBV9 and TRBJ1-1, with 7 bases matching TRBD1. The source is a female donor in good health. Some clones in this sample may be carry-over from other donors' samples. CDR3 region: CASSAGQMNTEAFF. The CDR3 coding sequence is TGTGCCAGCAGCGCGGGACAGATGAACACTGAAGCTTTCTTT.